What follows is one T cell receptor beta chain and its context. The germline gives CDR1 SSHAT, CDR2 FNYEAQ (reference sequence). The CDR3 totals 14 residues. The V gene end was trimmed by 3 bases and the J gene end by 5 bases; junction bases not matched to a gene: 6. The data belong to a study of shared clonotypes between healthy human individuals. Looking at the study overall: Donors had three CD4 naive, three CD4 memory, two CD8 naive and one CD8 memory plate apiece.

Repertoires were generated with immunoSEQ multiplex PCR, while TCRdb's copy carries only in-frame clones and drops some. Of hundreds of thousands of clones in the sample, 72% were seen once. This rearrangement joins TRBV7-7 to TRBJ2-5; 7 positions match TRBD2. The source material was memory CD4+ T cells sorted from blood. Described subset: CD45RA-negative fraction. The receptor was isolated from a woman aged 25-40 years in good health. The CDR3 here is CASSLAGARETQYF. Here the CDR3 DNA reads TGTGCCAGCAGCTTGGCGGGAGCTAGGGAGACCCAGTACTTC.